The count of the clone carrying this TCR beta chain is one. This specimen belongs to a study of blood T cell repertoires in COVID-19. The overall study: The study drew acute and convalescent COVID-19 samples from the United States, Italy and Spain. Sample material is recorded as cDNA or gDNA derived from T cells, B-cell-depleted T cells, or PBMCs.

Per the study methods: It was from reference gene primer amplification that nucleated cell counts were estimated. The data were produced by immunoSEQ multiplex PCR, yet TCRdb's version contains in-frame clones alone and is incomplete. That table gives V, J and clone size, and the DNA gave D and trimming. This repertoire shows around 100,000 clones, about 87% found once; its top ten account for approximately 12%. Trimming shortened V by 2 bases and J by 5 bases, and 13 bases separated the two germline ends. This CDR3 region has 15 residues. Germline V CDR1 and CDR2: SEHNR, FQNEAQ (reference sequence).

The TCR sequence derives from a human donor in a cohort sampled during active or convalescent COVID-19. The material sequenced was peripheral blood. The V gene is TRBV7-9, the J gene TRBJ2-1; tentative D call: TRBD2 (6 bases). The CDR3 is CASSLPLRENNEQFF. The DNA of the CDR3 is TGTGCCAGCAGCTTACCTCTCCGGGAGAACAATGAGCAGTTCTTC.